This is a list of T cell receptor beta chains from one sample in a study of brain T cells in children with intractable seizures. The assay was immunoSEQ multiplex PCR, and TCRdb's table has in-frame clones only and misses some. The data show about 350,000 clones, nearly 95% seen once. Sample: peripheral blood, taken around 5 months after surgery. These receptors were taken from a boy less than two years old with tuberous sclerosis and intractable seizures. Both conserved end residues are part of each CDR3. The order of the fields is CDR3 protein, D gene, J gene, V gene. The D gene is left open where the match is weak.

CDR3aa: CAVSPGIYNEQFF; d_gene: NA; j_gene: TRBJ2-1; v_gene: TRBV19
CDR3aa: CASSVGQGFNQPQHF; d_gene: TRBD1; j_gene: TRBJ1-5; v_gene: TRBV9
CDR3aa: CATSLPSKIEQYF; d_gene: NA; j_gene: TRBJ2-7; v_gene: TRBV7-9
CDR3aa: CASSWTGSNEKLFF; d_gene: TRBD1; j_gene: TRBJ1-4; v_gene: TRBV10-2
CDR3aa: CASSNNRGTGTKNIQYF; d_gene: TRBD1; j_gene: TRBJ2-4; v_gene: TRBV19
CDR3aa: CASLASGGSYEQYF; d_gene: TRBD2; j_gene: TRBJ2-7; v_gene: TRBV6-1
CDR3aa: CASSLRPNYGYTF; d_gene: NA; j_gene: TRBJ1-2; v_gene: TRBV5-4
CDR3aa: CASRDGHSGANVLTF; d_gene: NA; j_gene: TRBJ2-6; v_gene: TRBV12-1
CDR3aa: CASSLRKFYGYTF; d_gene: NA; j_gene: TRBJ1-2; v_gene: TRBV12-3/TRBV12-4
CDR3aa: CASSMLLLSTDTQYF; d_gene: NA; j_gene: TRBJ2-3; v_gene: TRBV2
CDR3aa: CASSPGTDNSPLHF; d_gene: TRBD1; j_gene: TRBJ1-6; v_gene: TRBV6-6
CDR3aa: CASVRARDRYEQYF; d_gene: TRBD1; j_gene: TRBJ2-7; v_gene: TRBV2
CDR3aa: CASSSRQGGNTEAFF; d_gene: TRBD1; j_gene: TRBJ1-1; v_gene: TRBV7-9
CDR3aa: CASSRLAGETQYF; d_gene: TRBD2; j_gene: TRBJ2-5; v_gene: TRBV4-2
CDR3aa: CASSPGETAYSPLHF; d_gene: NA; j_gene: TRBJ1-6; v_gene: TRBV18
CDR3aa: CASSQDVGEQFF; d_gene: NA; j_gene: TRBJ2-1; v_gene: TRBV3-1/TRBV3-2
CDR3aa: CASSVATGKGASGELFF; d_gene: TRBD1; j_gene: TRBJ2-2; v_gene: TRBV9
CDR3aa: CASSDREMNYEQYF; d_gene: NA; j_gene: TRBJ2-7; v_gene: TRBV2
CDR3aa: CASSFGTKNEKLFF; d_gene: NA; j_gene: TRBJ1-4; v_gene: TRBV5-1
CDR3aa: CASSLRQTSTDTQYF; d_gene: NA; j_gene: TRBJ2-3; v_gene: TRBV27
CDR3aa: CARNDRRGNTEAFF; d_gene: NA; j_gene: TRBJ1-1; v_gene: TRBV25-1
CDR3aa: CASSLGLAGAYEQYF; d_gene: TRBD2; j_gene: TRBJ2-7; v_gene: TRBV5-5
CDR3aa: CAWSPRTGPQYF; d_gene: TRBD1; j_gene: TRBJ2-7; v_gene: TRBV30
CDR3aa: CASSMAGAGVYTQYF; d_gene: TRBD2; j_gene: TRBJ2-3; v_gene: TRBV19
CDR3aa: CASKLAGVYNEQFF; d_gene: TRBD2; j_gene: TRBJ2-1; v_gene: TRBV6-5
CDR3aa: CASNKLSLNEQFF; d_gene: NA; j_gene: TRBJ2-1; v_gene: TRBV6-6
CDR3aa: CASSLAPKNQPQHF; d_gene: NA; j_gene: TRBJ1-5; v_gene: TRBV5-6
CDR3aa: CASSFLQGSGYTF; d_gene: NA; j_gene: TRBJ1-2; v_gene: TRBV5-1
CDR3aa: CASRAGGVGTEAFF; d_gene: TRBD1; j_gene: TRBJ1-1; v_gene: TRBV7-8
CDR3aa: CAWSLWGEQFF; d_gene: NA; j_gene: TRBJ2-1; v_gene: TRBV30
CDR3aa: CASSYVSGGYGYTF; d_gene: NA; j_gene: TRBJ1-2; v_gene: TRBV6-5
CDR3aa: CASSYAGTNGRTEAFF; d_gene: NA; j_gene: TRBJ1-1; v_gene: TRBV6-5
CDR3aa: CARQVPNYGYTF; d_gene: NA; j_gene: TRBJ1-2; v_gene: TRBV6-5
CDR3aa: CASSQAGTSQETQYF; d_gene: NA; j_gene: TRBJ2-5; v_gene: TRBV4-1
CDR3aa: CASRRQGYYGYTF; d_gene: NA; j_gene: TRBJ1-2; v_gene: TRBV19
CDR3aa: CASSLIRLDEQYF; d_gene: NA; j_gene: TRBJ2-7; v_gene: TRBV11-2